The TCR beta chain described here comes from a study of beta chain features in type 1 diabetes. Study-level background: Sorted cells examined across all samples numbered 100 million to 140 million. Points from the study as a whole: Type 1 diabetes patients had moderately but significantly shorter TCRB CDR3s in all four CD4+ subsets. PCR might show a preference for shorter templates, equally across patients and controls.

As regards this clone: Its cognate antigen is unknown.

V lost 3 bases to trimming and J lost 2 bases, with 16 bases between them. The CDR3 covers 16 residues. In germline, CDR1 is SGHTA, CDR2 FQGNSA. The whole isolated RNA underwent reverse transcription, so sequencing captured expressed TCRB transcripts. The study sequenced naive, central memory and regulatory T cell samples to an average of roughly 3.4 million reads. Sequenced by immunoSEQ multiplex PCR; TCRdb stores in-frame clones only, minus some. This table has around 690,000 clones, over 10% appearing once. V and J are TRBV7-2 and TRBJ2-5; D is perhaps TRBD2 (6 bases). The receptor's source is a man aged 30 to 39 with type 1 diabetes. The sequenced material came from naive CD4+ T cells from blood. The CDR3 sequence is CASSLNTAGGQETQYF. CDR3 nucleotide sequence: TGTGCCAGCAGCTTGAATACGGCCGGAGGGCAAGAGACCCAGTACTTC.